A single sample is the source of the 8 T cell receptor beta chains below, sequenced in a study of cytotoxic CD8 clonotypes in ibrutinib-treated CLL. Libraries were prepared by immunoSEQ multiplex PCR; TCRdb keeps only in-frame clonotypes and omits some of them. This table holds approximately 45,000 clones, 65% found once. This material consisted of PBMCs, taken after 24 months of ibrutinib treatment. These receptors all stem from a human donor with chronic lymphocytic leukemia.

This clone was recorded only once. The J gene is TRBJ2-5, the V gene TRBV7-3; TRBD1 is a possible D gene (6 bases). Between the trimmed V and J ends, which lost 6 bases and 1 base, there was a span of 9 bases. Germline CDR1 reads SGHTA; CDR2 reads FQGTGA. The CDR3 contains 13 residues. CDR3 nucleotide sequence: TGTGCCAGCAGACGGACAGTCCAAGAGACCCAGTACTTC. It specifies CASRRTVQETQYF.

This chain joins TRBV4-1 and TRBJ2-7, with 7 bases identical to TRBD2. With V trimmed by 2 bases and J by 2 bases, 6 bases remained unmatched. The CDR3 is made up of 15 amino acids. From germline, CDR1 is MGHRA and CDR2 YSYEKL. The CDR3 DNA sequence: TGCGCCAGCAGCCAACAGGAAACTAGCGCCTACGAGCAGTACTTC. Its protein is CASSQQETSAYEQYF.

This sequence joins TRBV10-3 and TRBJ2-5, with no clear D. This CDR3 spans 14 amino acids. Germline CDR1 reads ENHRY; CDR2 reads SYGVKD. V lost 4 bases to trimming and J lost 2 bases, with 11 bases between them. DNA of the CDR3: TGTGCCATCAGTGCGGTAGACCTACAAGAGACCCAGTACTTC. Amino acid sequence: CAISAVDLQETQYF.

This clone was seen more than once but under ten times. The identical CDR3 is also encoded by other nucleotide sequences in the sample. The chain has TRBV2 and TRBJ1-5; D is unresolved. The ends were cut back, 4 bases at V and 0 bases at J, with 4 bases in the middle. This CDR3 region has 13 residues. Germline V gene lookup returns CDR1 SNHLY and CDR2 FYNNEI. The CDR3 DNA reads TGTGCCAGCAGTGGAGATAGCAATCAGCCCCAGCATTTT. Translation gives CASSGDSNQPQHF.

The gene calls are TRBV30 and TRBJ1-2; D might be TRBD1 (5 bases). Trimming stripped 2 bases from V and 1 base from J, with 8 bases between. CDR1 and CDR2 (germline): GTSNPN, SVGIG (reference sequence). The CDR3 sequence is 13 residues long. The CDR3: CAWSKQVNYGYTF. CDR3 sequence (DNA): TGTGCCTGGAGTAAACAGGTTAACTATGGCTACACCTTC.

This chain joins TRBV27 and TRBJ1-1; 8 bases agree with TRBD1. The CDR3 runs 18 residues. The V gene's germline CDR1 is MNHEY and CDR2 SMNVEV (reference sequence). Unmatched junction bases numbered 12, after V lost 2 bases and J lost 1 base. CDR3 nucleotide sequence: TGTGCCAGCAGTTTAACCTTCCTCGGACAGGGCAGGAACACTGAAGCTTTCTTT. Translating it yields CASSLTFLGQGRNTEAFF.

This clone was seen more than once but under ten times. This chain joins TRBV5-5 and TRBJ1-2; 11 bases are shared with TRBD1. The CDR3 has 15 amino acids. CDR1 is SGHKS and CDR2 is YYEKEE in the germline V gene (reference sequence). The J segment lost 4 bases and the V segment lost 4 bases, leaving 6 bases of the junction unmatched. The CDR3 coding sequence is TGTGCCAGCAGCCGACAAGGGACAGGGGGCTATGGCTACACCTTC. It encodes CASSRQGTGGYGYTF.

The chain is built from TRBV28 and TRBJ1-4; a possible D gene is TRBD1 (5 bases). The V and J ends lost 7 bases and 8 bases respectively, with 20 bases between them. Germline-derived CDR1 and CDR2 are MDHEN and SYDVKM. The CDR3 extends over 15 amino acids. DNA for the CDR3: TGTGCCAGCACCTCCCCCGGGACGTCCGTCGAAAAACTGTTTTTT. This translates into CASTSPGTSVEKLFF.